The sequence of this TCR beta chain was determined in a study of molecular identifiers for immune sequencing clone quantification. TCRdb re-analysed the PCR reads in MiXCR, keeping a single row per CDR3 protein. This table has 300,000 to 400,000 distinct CDR3 sequences, about a fifth appearing once. The table lists this clonotype with many counts. The CDR3 contains 14 residues. Germline V gene data show CDR1 as SGHAT and CDR2 as FQNNGV. Trimming removed 4 bases at V and 4 bases at J, with 11 bases between. The clonotype was recovered from a human donor in good health. Some libraries in this study had Jurkat cell RNA spiked in. J is TRBJ1-3 and V is TRBV11-2, with D perhaps matching TRBD1 (5 bases). The sequenced sample consisted of naive CD8+ T cells from blood, with Jurkat cell RNA spiked in. Subset denoted: FACS-sorted CD8+CD4-CCR7+CD45RA+ naive T cells. CDR3 sequence reads: CASSSGTEGNTIYF. The CDR3 coding sequence is TGTGCCAGCAGCTCAGGGACGGAAGGAAACACCATATATTTT.